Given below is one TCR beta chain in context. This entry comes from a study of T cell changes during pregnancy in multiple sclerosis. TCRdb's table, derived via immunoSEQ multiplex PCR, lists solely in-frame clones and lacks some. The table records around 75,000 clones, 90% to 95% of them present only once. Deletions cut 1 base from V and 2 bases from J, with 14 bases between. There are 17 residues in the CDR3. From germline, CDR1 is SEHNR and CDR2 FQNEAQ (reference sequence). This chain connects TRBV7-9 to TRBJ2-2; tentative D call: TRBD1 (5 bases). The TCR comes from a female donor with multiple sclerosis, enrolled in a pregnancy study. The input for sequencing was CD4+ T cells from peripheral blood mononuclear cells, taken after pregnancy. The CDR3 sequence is CASSLVLLDKNTGELFF. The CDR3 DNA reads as TGTGCCAGCAGCTTAGTCTTGCTGGACAAAAACACCGGGGAGCTGTTTTTT.